Presented here are 4 T cell receptor beta chains from one specimen sequenced in a study of blood T cell repertoires in COVID-19. Only in-frame clones appear in the TCRdb table, and some are missing; sequencing was by immunoSEQ multiplex PCR. The sample includes 250,000 or so clones, roughly 86% of them seen just once. The sequenced sample was PBMCs or T cells enriched from blood (not recorded which). The receptors shown here come from a woman aged 18 to 35 who had recovered from COVID-19.

The rearrangement joins TRBV10-3 to TRBJ2-3; TRBD2 matches 13 bases. Germline-derived CDR1 and CDR2 are ENHRY and SYGVKD. After removal of 2 bases from V and 2 bases from J, the junction contained 7 bases not matched to a gene. The length of the CDR3 is 18 residues. Here the CDR3 DNA reads TGTGCCATCAGTGAGAGCCCAGGACTAGCGGGGGACACAGATACGCAGTATTTT. Translation gives CAISESPGLAGDTDTQYF.

The rearrangement uses TRBV4-1 and TRBJ2-1, with 10 nucleotides matching TRBD1. The CDR3 runs to 15 residues. Germline loops: CDR1 MGHRA, CDR2 YSYEKL. V was clipped by 1 base and J by 8 bases; unmatched bases: 5. As DNA, the CDR3 is TGCGCCAGCAGCCAAGTGGGGACAGGGGAGTATGAGCAGTTCTTC. The encoded protein is CASSQVGTGEYEQFF.

The V call is TRBV27, the J call TRBJ1-4; 7 positions agree with TRBD1. V lost 0 bases and J lost 7; bases outside the gene matches: 5. Looked up from germline, CDR1 is MNHEY and CDR2 is SMNVEV (reference sequence). The CDR3 spans 15 residues. The CDR3, as DNA: TGTGCCAGCAGTTTATCGACAGGGTTCGGTGAAAAACTGTTTTTT. It is translated as CASSLSTGFGEKLFF.

This chain connects TRBV2 to TRBJ2-1; 12 nucleotides line up with TRBD2. The CDR3 runs 19 residues. CDR1 SNHLY and CDR2 FYNNEI come from the germline V gene. The V and J ends lost 2 bases and 0 bases, in that order; junction bases with no gene match: 8. CDR3 in amino acids: CASSESQLAGGRSYNEQFF. The CDR3 DNA follows: TGTGCCAGCAGTGAAAGTCAACTAGCGGGGGGCCGCTCCTACAATGAGCAGTTCTTC.